Below, 2 T cell receptor beta chains from the same sample are listed, as sequenced in a study of T cell repertoires in cytomegalovirus infection. Via MiXCR, TCRdb re-called the reads, giving one row per CDR3 protein. Of over 300,000 distinct CDR3 sequences in the sample, 9.5% were seen once. The sequenced material came from PBMCs. These receptors all come from a human donor in good health (CMV status not recorded). Some clones in this sample may be carry-over from other donors' samples.

This clonotype was counted ten times or more. V gene TRBV7-2 combines with J gene TRBJ2-7; 11 bases line up with TRBD2. Germline V gives CDR1 SGHTA, CDR2 FQGNSA. J gave up 7 bases and V 4 bases, and 12 bases lay outside the gene matches. CDR3 size: 16 residues. CDR3 loop: CASSSQGGLAGGEQYF. CDR3 in DNA: TGTGCCAGCAGCTCACAAGGGGGGCTAGCGGGAGGTGAGCAGTACTTC.

This clonotype was detected a few times. CDR3 sequence: CATQDAADEQFF. In DNA form, the CDR3 reads TGTGCCACGCAAGACGCTGCGGACGAGCAGTTCTTC. V gene TRBV12-3 or TRBV12-4 combines with J gene TRBJ2-1; D is ambiguous. The CDR3 covers 12 residues. The V end was cut by 10 bases, the J end by 10 bases, with 17 bases between.